Listed here are 27 T cell receptor beta chains from one sample, sequenced in a study of cytotoxic CD8 clonotypes in ibrutinib-treated CLL. Libraries were prepared by immunoSEQ multiplex PCR; TCRdb keeps only in-frame clonotypes and omits some of them. The sample records some 170,000 clones, roughly 88% being singletons. The source material was PBMCs, sampled at disease progression, from a patient treated with ibrutinib. The origin of the receptors is a human donor with chronic lymphocytic leukemia.

This chain links TRBV23-1 with TRBJ2-5; TRBD1 might be the D (6 bases). TRBV23-1 is filed as an ORF, its function uncertain. The CDR3 extends over 11 amino acids. The V gene lost 8 bases and the J gene lost 7 bases, with 11 bases spanning the gap. This chain's CDR3 is CASAIGGTQYF. The CDR3 DNA sequence: TGCGCCAGCGCAATAGGGGGGACCCAGTACTTC.

On this clone: The same CDR3 also results from other DNA sequences found in this sample. The chain links TRBV27 to TRBJ1-2; a possible D gene is TRBD1 (6 bases). With 3 bases removed from V and 2 bases from J, the gap between germline ends came to 13 bases. Germline assignment: CDR1 MNHEY and CDR2 SMNVEV (reference sequence). The CDR3 contains 15 residues. CDR3 sequence (DNA): TGTGCCAGCAGTTTTATCCAGGGGTCCAACTATGGCTACACCTTC. Protein: CASSFIQGSNYGYTF.

The V and J genes are TRBV7-9 and TRBJ2-3; the D is unclear. The V and J ends lost 7 bases and 1 base respectively, with 9 bases between them. The CDR3 contains 13 residues. Germline values: CDR1 SEHNR, CDR2 FQNEAQ (reference sequence). The CDR3 DNA reads as TGTGCCAGCACCCGGGTGGGCACAGATACGCAGTATTTT. It specifies CASTRVGTDTQYF.

The chain has TRBV19 and TRBJ2-7, with 11 bases aligning to TRBD2. CDR3 length: 16 residues. Trimming took 4 bases from V and 2 from J; bases not matched to a gene: 7. The germline V gene has CDR1 LNHDA and CDR2 SQIVND (reference sequence). Here the CDR3 DNA reads TGTGCCAGTAGTAGTCCTGGGACTAGCGGACCCTACGAGCAGTACTTC. Amino acids: CASSSPGTSGPYEQYF.

The V and J genes are TRBV30 and TRBJ2-5; D not certain. The CDR3 is 12 residues long. Trimming took 5 bases from V and 0 from J, leaving 7 bases between them. Germline V gives CDR1 GTSNPN, CDR2 SVGIG (reference sequence). The CDR3 loop is CAWGRYQETQYF. The CDR3 coding sequence is TGTGCCTGGGGGCGGTACCAAGAGACCCAGTACTTC. The full variable domain, with the rest looked up from reference TRBV30 and TRBJ2-5, is SQTIHQWPATLVQPVGSPLSLECTVEGTSNPNLYWYRQAAGRGLQLLFYSVGIGQISSEVPQNLSASRPQDRQFILSSKKLLLSDSGFYLCAWGRYQETQYFGPGTRLLVL.

V is TRBV28 and J is TRBJ1-3, with D hard to call. Germline CDR1 reads MDHEN; CDR2 reads SYDVKM. The ends were cut back, 6 bases at V and 2 bases at J, with 14 bases in the middle. The CDR3 loop spans 15 amino acids. Here the CDR3 DNA reads TGTGCCAGCAGCTGGGGAGCGGGAGCTGGAAACACCATATATTTT. Encoded protein: CASSWGAGAGNTIYF.

V is TRBV6-5 and J is TRBJ2-7; no firm D call. The length of the CDR3 is 14 residues. The V end lost 2 bases, the J end lost 4 bases, and 12 bases lay between the germline ends. The germline gives CDR1 MNHEY, CDR2 SVGAGI. CDR3 sequence: CASSYGQSPYEQYF. DNA for the CDR3: TGTGCCAGCAGTTACGGTCAGAGCCCTTACGAGCAGTACTTC.

The count of this clone is one. This chain links TRBV7-2 with TRBJ1-2; D perhaps matches TRBD1 (5 bases). The CDR3 loop spans 14 amino acids. Trimming pared 4 bases from V and 3 bases from J, leaving 12 bases between. Germline CDR1 reads SGHTA; CDR2 reads FQGNSA. The CDR3 DNA is TGTGCCAGCAGCTCTGACGGGACTTACTATGGCTACACCTTC. It encodes CASSSDGTYYGYTF.

A word on this clone: One end of the junction varies from germline; a read error may be responsible. This chain connects TRBV6-5 to TRBJ1-2; D remains ambiguous. The germline gives CDR1 MNHEY, CDR2 SVGAGI. This CDR3 contains 14 residues. The CDR3 DNA sequence: TGTGCCAGCAGTTACTCGAGAACGGCCTATGACTACACCTTC. Translated, it gives CASSYSRTAYDYTF.

This chain links TRBV30 with TRBJ2-1; the D gene is possibly TRBD2 (5 bases). The CDR3 loop spans 14 amino acids. V lost 8 bases, J lost 2 bases, and 16 bases lay in between. Germline values: CDR1 GTSNPN, CDR2 SVGIG (reference sequence). The CDR3 reads CAGRPLATYNEQFF. CDR3 DNA sequence: TGTGCCGGAAGGCCTTTAGCGACCTACAATGAGCAGTTCTTC.

This chain uses TRBV19 with TRBJ2-3, with D hard to call. This CDR3 has 16 amino acids. V was trimmed by 3 bases and J by 4 bases, leaving 17 bases between them. The germline CDR1 and CDR2 sequences are LNHDA and SQIVND (reference sequence). This CDR3 reads CASSMGLYLGSDTQYF. The DNA for the CDR3 is TGTGCCAGTAGTATGGGCCTATACCTTGGATCAGATACGCAGTATTTT.

The genes are TRBV11-2 and TRBJ2-1; the D gene is possibly TRBD2 (6 bases). Per germline, CDR1 SGHAT and CDR2 FQNNGV. CDR3 length: 14 residues. Deletions cut 1 base from V and 9 bases from J, with 13 bases between. The CDR3 DNA follows: TGTGCCAGCAGCTTAGTGGGAGGTTGGGGTGAGCAGTTCTTC. As protein: CASSLVGGWGEQFF.

The gene calls are TRBV5-1 and TRBJ2-5, with 9 bases that match TRBD1. The CDR3 contains 18 residues. The germline gives CDR1 SGHRS, CDR2 YFSETQ. The trim removed 3 bases at V and 5 bases at J, leaving 17 bases unmatched. The CDR3 region has the DNA TGCGCCAGCAGCTACTACCCTACCGACAGGGGGTATGGTGAGACCCAGTACTTC. This sequence encodes CASSYYPTDRGYGETQYF.

This chain uses TRBV5-1 with TRBJ2-2, with 7 bases identical to TRBD2. The CDR3 is 16 residues long. J was trimmed by 2 bases and V by 4 bases; bases with no gene match: 8. CDR1 and CDR2 (germline): SGHRS, YFSETQ. CDR3 coding DNA: TGCGCCAGCAGCCCGGTAGCGGGTACTAACACCGGGGAGCTGTTTTTT. It specifies CASSPVAGTNTGELFF. Variable domain in full (rest from reference TRBV5-1 and TRBJ2-2): KAGVTQTPRYLIKTRGQQVTLSCSPISGHRSVSWYQQTPGQGLQFLFEYFSETQRNKGNFPGRFSGRQFSNSRSEMNVSTLELGDSALYLCASSPVAGTNTGELFFGEGSRLTVL.

The chain employs TRBV29-1 and TRBJ2-5; the match to TRBD2 covers 11 bases. V was pared by 2 bases and J by 4 bases, with 3 bases of the junction left unmatched. The CDR3 contains 14 residues. Looked up from germline, CDR1 is SQVTM and CDR2 is ANQGSEA. This CDR3 is CSVEPTSGIETQYF. CDR3 bases: TGCAGCGTTGAACCGACTAGCGGGATAGAGACCCAGTACTTC.

CDR3 amino acids: CASSLPGANQPQHF. The CDR3, as DNA: TGTGCCAGCAGCTTACCAGGGGCCAATCAGCCCCAGCATTTT. V usage is TRBV7-9 and J usage is TRBJ1-5; possibly TRBD1 for D (6 bases). The CDR3 totals 14 residues. Looked up from germline, CDR1 is SEHNR and CDR2 is FQNEAQ (reference sequence). Trimming shortened V by 2 bases and J by 3 bases, and 8 bases separated the two germline ends. The entire variable domain, with the rest obtained from reference TRBV7-9 and TRBJ1-5, is as follows: DTGVSQNPRHKITKRGQNVTFRCDPISEHNRLYWYRQTLGQGPEFLTYFQNEAQLEKSRLLSDRFSAERPKGSFSTLEIQRTEQGDSAMYLCASSLPGANQPQHFGDGTRLSIL.

This sequence joins TRBV28 and TRBJ2-6; TRBD1 matches 7 bases. Germline V gene lookup returns CDR1 MDHEN and CDR2 SYDVKM. This CDR3 has 16 amino acids. Trimming took 6 bases from V and 1 from J; bases not matched to a gene: 6. The CDR3 here is CASRGDSVSGANVLTF. As DNA, the CDR3 is TGTGCCAGCAGGGGGGACAGCGTGTCTGGGGCCAACGTCCTGACTTTC.

The chain uses TRBV7-9 and TRBJ2-5, with 10 positions matching TRBD2. The junction had 9 bases not matched to a gene; V was cut back by 5 bases and J by 3 bases. The V gene's germline CDR1 is SEHNR and CDR2 FQNEAQ (reference sequence). The CDR3 consists of 16 residues. In DNA form, the CDR3 reads TGTGCCAGCAGCCCCAGGGCTAGCGGGAGTAAAGAGACCCAGTACTTC. Amino acid sequence: CASSPRASGSKETQYF.

The chain is built from TRBV5-6 and TRBJ1-5, with D hard to call. The CDR3 spans 14 residues. With 0 bases removed from V and 4 bases from J, the gap between germline ends came to 8 bases. Germline CDR1 and CDR2: SGHDT and YYEEEE. The CDR3 region has the DNA TGTGCCAGCAGCTTGGCCTCCGGAAATCAGCCCCAGCATTTT. Translating gives CASSLASGNQPQHF.

The chain employs TRBV5-6 and TRBJ2-1; 9 positions match TRBD2. This CDR3 is 16 amino acids long. Trimming removed 4 bases from V and 6 bases from J; junction bases left unmatched: 11. Germline V gene sequence: CDR1 SGHDT, CDR2 YYEEEE. CDR3 nucleotides: TGTGCCAGCAGCCCGACGACTAGCGGCTACCTCAATGAGCAGTTCTTC. This encodes CASSPTTSGYLNEQFF.

This clone was detected a few times. The chain joins TRBV4-1 to TRBJ1-1; TRBD1 is a possible D gene (5 bases). The CDR3 length is 18 residues. V gave up 1 base and J gave up 7 bases, with 25 bases separating them. Per the germline V gene, CDR1 is MGHRA and CDR2 is YSYEKL. The CDR3 loop reads CASSQVVSTGIFLGEAFF. The CDR3, as DNA: TGCGCCAGCAGCCAAGTGGTTAGTACAGGTATCTTTCTTGGTGAAGCTTTCTTT.

The V call is TRBV27, the J call TRBJ1-2, with 7 bases aligning to TRBD1. There are 15 residues in the CDR3. CDR1 is MNHEY, CDR2 SMNVEV, per germline (reference sequence). Trimming took 1 base from V and 3 from J; bases not matched to a gene: 5. CDR3 nucleotides: TGTGCCAGCAGTTTATATCCACAGGGGTACTATGGCTACACCTTC. Translated, it gives CASSLYPQGYYGYTF.

The chain links TRBV19 to TRBJ2-7; D possibly matches TRBD1 or TRBD2 (5 bases each). V lost 7 bases and J 5 bases, leaving 15 bases between the germline ends. The CDR3 covers 13 residues. The V gene's germline CDR1 is LNHDA and CDR2 SQIVND (reference sequence). CDR3 DNA sequence: TGTGCCAGTAAGGGACCCCGAACCAACGAGCAGTACTTC. It is translated as CASKGPRTNEQYF.

The V gene is TRBV6-1, the J gene TRBJ2-7, with 7 bases aligning to TRBD1. Germline loops: CDR1 MNHNS, CDR2 SASEGT. Unmatched junction bases numbered 13, after V lost 8 bases and J lost 6 bases. This CDR3 region has 14 residues. The CDR3 loop reads CASLETWDSREQYF. CDR3 nucleotide sequence: TGTGCCAGCTTAGAGACTTGGGACAGCCGCGAGCAGTACTTC.

This chain uses TRBV7-3 with TRBJ2-3, with TRBD2 matching over 9 bases. The germline V gene encodes CDR1 SGHTA and CDR2 FQGTGA. The CDR3 is made up of 14 amino acids. J was trimmed by 7 bases and V by 5 bases; bases with no gene match: 7. This CDR3 reads CASSGGSGGNTQYF. The CDR3 DNA reads TGTGCCAGCAGCGGAGGTAGCGGGGGAAATACGCAGTATTTT.

The chain uses TRBV15 and TRBJ1-5; D is undetermined. The CDR3 extends over 17 amino acids. The V end lost 2 bases, the J end lost 7 bases, and 21 bases lay between the germline ends. The germline V gene encodes CDR1 LNHNV and CDR2 YYDKDF (reference sequence). The CDR3 bases are TGTGCCACCAGCAGATACAAAACGCCAGGAGTATTACAGCCCCAGCATTTT. This encodes CATSRYKTPGVLQPQHF.

The chain combines TRBV27 with TRBJ2-7; D could derive from TRBD1 or TRBD2 (5 bases each). CDR3 length equals 13 residues. Looked up from germline, CDR1 is MNHEY and CDR2 is SMNVEV (reference sequence). Trimming took 4 bases from V and 3 from J, leaving 10 bases between them. In nucleotides, the CDR3 is TGTGCCAGCAGTTCCAGTGGGGGCTACGAGCAGTACTTC. Residues: CASSSSGGYEQYF.